The present T cell receptor (beta chain) was sequenced within a study of blood T cell repertoires in COVID-19. Across the whole study: Specimens from acute and convalescent COVID-19 originated in the United States, Italy and Spain. T cells, B-cell-depleted T cells, or PBMCs provided the cDNA or gDNA that served as material.

Produced via immunoSEQ multiplex PCR; TCRdb's table is partial and in-frame only. The sample has about 290,000 clones, around four fifths seen once. V was shortened by 2 bases and J by 9 bases, with 9 bases between the two germline ends. There are 12 residues in the CDR3. Germline assignment: CDR1 SGHTS and CDR2 YDEGEE. The sequenced sample was peripheral blood. The sequence was collected from a woman in her forties or fifties with active or convalescent COVID-19. The V gene is TRBV5-8, the J gene TRBJ1-3, with D possibly TRBD1 on 6 matching bases. In nucleotides, the CDR3 is TGTGCCAGCAGCTTCCGACAGGCCACCATATATTTT. Its translation: CASSFRQATIYF.